This note documents a single T cell receptor beta chain sequence. This clone was seen just once. Its antigen is still unknown. The sample holds no much larger clone one base away, and base qualities are not on file. This specimen comes from a study of T cell responses to AZD1222 COVID-19 vaccine (dated by TCRdb to about 2021). For the study in its entirety: AZD1222 recipients whose second dose came at about 4 weeks and those whose second dose came at about 12 weeks were combined into one group, since spike-specific TCR depth and breadth did not differ between the two schedules. A total of 230 to 250 trial participants underwent TCR sequencing, of whom around 200 received two doses of AZD1222 and about 25 received two doses of the MenACWY control vaccine. Enrollment into the trials was organized by age into subgroups of 18-55, 56-69 and 70-plus years, and those subgroups contained approximately 160, 26 and 62 TCR-sequenced participants, respectively.

The CDR3 regions of human TCRbeta chains were analyzed by immunosequencing. The study's processing was this. Repertoire TCRs were checked for matches against a reference library of SARS-CoV-2-specific TCRs that had been generated using the MIRA antigen-specificity platform. Breadth meant the fraction of unique TCRs that were SARS-CoV-2-associated, whereas depth meant the fraction of total T cells that were SARS-CoV-2-associated. Using the MIRA data, each spike-specific TCR was mapped to the spike region that the TCR reacts to and placed in a CD4 or CD8 class. Log10-transformed breadth and depth values were compared by one-way ANOVA with Sidak's multiple comparisons tests. Not all clones reach the TCRdb copy of this immuneACCESS table, which keeps in-frame sequences only. Checked studies attribute under half of the gap to unresolved V genes and leave the rest unexplained. V, J and clone size were drawn from that table, and D and trimming were deduced from the DNA. This sample comprises 95,000 to 150,000 clones, approximately 90% of them detected only once. In total, the top ten clones hold 14% of the sample.

Broader findings and caveats from the paper: In the small 56-69-year group, the increase in depth fell short of significance, most likely because of low power. Because no samples from the day 14 peak response were available, repertoires could be characterized only after the peak T cell response. Conclusions about previously exposed vaccinees are limited because only a handful of AZD1222 recipients were SARS-CoV-2 seropositive at baseline. Participants were mostly white British, with more females than males. The authors suggested clonal diversity may have been underestimated. CD4 TCRs associated with the vaccine covered the entire spike protein, and the dominant responses were in regions 160-218 and 743-854. A significant rise in spike-specific TCR breadth and depth was observed after two AZD1222 doses relative to day 0 and relative to MenACWY recipients. Reportedly, close to half of the unique spike-specific TCRs recognized epitopes lying outside the regions that are mutated in the B.1.351 and B.1.1.7 variants.

This specimen's time point label, per the study, means: baseline before first vaccination. Vaccinee samples were obtained from the UK trials COV001 and COV002, which included a single-blind randomized controlled phase 2/3 trial of AZD1222 (ChAdOx1 nCoV-19) in healthy adults. For TCRbeta chain sequencing, PBMC samples were collected from trial participants at day 0 and at day 28 after the second dose. Taken from cysteine to phenylalanine, the CDR3 has 13 residues. Just the 39-base CDR3 DNA is kept, in frame starting at base 1. As encoded in the germline V gene, CDR1 is SQVTM while CDR2 is ANQGSEA. At the junction V is shortened by 4 bases and J by 2 bases, with 11 bases in between.

The TCR comes from an adult in good health. The specimen was peripheral blood, collected on day 0 of AZD1222 vaccination. Rearrangement joined TRBV29-1 to TRBJ1-1; D gene: possibly TRBD1, on 6 matching bases. This receptor has the CDR3 CSVGGGPNTEAFF. The nucleotide sequence is TGCAGCGTTGGTGGGGGGCCCAACACTGAAGCTTTCTTT.